This TCR beta chain is from a study of shared clonotypes between healthy human individuals. Background on the study: Three plates each covered CD4 naive and memory; CD8 naive two, CD8 memory one.

All donors were Caucasian adults living in Nashville, Tennessee. Trimming took 6 bases from V and 8 from J; bases not matched to a gene: 1. The CDR3 totals 12 residues. CDR1 and CDR2 from the germline V gene are SNHLY and FYNNEI. Sorted-subset replicate PCR reactions contained roughly 200 ng DNA, corresponding to about 30,000 T cell genomes. Clones were sequenced by immunoSEQ multiplex PCR, and TCRdb holds only the in-frame ones, with some missing. There are approximately 2.3 million clones in the sample; 90% to 95% occur only once, and 0.39% lies in the top ten. V and J are TRBV2 and TRBJ1-4, with TRBD1 matching 9 bases. This clonotype was obtained from a man between 18 and 29 years old in good health. Some clones in this sample may be carry-over from other donors' samples. The specimen was naive CD4+ T cells from PBMCs. Subset of the sample: CD45RA+ positively selected. The CDR3 loop reads CASRGQGEKLFF. As DNA, the CDR3 is TGTGCCAGCAGGGGACAGGGCGAAAAACTGTTTTTT.